A selection of T cell receptor beta chains follows, all from one sample in a study of molecular identifiers for immune sequencing clone quantification. TCRdb re-called the PCR reads with MiXCR, one entry per CDR3 protein. The profile shows approximately 590,000 distinct CDR3 sequences, approximately 24% of them singletons. The sample taken for sequencing was naive CD8+ T cells from blood, with Jurkat cell RNA spiked in. These receptors all stem from a human donor in good health. Some libraries in this study had Jurkat cell RNA spiked in. Each CDR3 is given with its conserved first and last residue. The order of the fields is D gene, V gene, clone size, J gene, CDR3 protein, CDR3 DNA. D genes are given only for firm matches. Not every row has a clone size; where given, it reads once, few, many or a size class.

>TRBD1|TRBV6-5|.|TRBJ2-5
CASRTKTGGAETQYF
TGTGCCAGCAGGACAAAGACAGGGGGCGCTGAGACCCAGTACTTC
>.|TRBV5-1|.|TRBJ2-1
CASRSNRVEQFF
TGCGCCAGCAGGTCCAACCGCGTTGAGCAGTTCTTC
>.|TRBV9|few|TRBJ1-5
CASSVADTVGPQHF
TGTGCCAGCAGCGTAGCGGACACCGTGGGTCCCCAGCATTTT
>.|TRBV27|few|TRBJ2-2
CASIEGNTGELFF
TGTGCCAGCATAGAGGGGAACACTGGGGAGCTGTTTTTT
>TRBD1|TRBV4-1|few|TRBJ2-1
CASSRSTGGFNNEQFF
TGCGCCAGCAGCCGATCCACAGGGGGCTTTAACAATGAGCAGTTCTTC
>TRBD2|TRBV11-2|many|TRBJ2-5
CASSPGGQPFAETQYF
TGTGCCAGCAGCCCGGGGGGGCAGCCCTTCGCAGAGACCCAGTACTTC
>.|TRBV9|.|TRBJ2-3
CASSVGREQQYF
TGTGCCAGCAGCGTAGGAAGGGAGCAGCAGTATTTT
>.|TRBV29-1|many|TRBJ1-1
CSVVGRMNTEAFF
TGCAGCGTCGTAGGTCGGATGAACACTGAAGCTTTCTTT
>.|TRBV12-3/TRBV12-4|many|TRBJ1-1
CATFLRGNTEAFF
TGTGCCACCTTTTTAAGGGGGAACACTGAAGCTTTCTTT
>.|TRBV7-2|few|TRBJ1-3
CASSLTVIMGSNTIYF
TGTGCCAGCAGCTTAACAGTCATCATGGGATCCAACACCATATATTTT
>TRBD1|TRBV7-9|many|TRBJ2-3
CASSSTGDTDTQYF
TGTGCCAGCAGCTCTACAGGGGACACAGATACGCAGTATTTT
>.|TRBV5-1|.|TRBJ2-2
CASSFPGATSTGELFF
TGCGCCAGCAGCTTTCCGGGGGCTACGAGCACCGGGGAGCTGTTTTTT
>.|TRBV10-2|.|TRBJ1-5
CTSSESMWGNQPQHF
TGCACCAGCAGTGAGTCCATGTGGGGCAATCAGCCCCAGCATTTT
>.|TRBV5-4|few|TRBJ1-2
CASSTRTEGNYGYTF
TGTGCCAGCAGCACTAGGACAGAGGGTAACTATGGCTACACCTTC
>.|TRBV12-3/TRBV12-4|once|TRBJ1-2
CASSQCAGGYTF
TGTGCCAGCAGCCAGTGTGCTGGTGGCTACACCTTC
>.|TRBV5-6|many|TRBJ2-7
CASSLRQGYEQYF
TGTGCCAGCAGCTTGCGTCAGGGTTACGAGCAGTACTTC
>.|TRBV27|many|TRBJ1-1
CASSPGTPNTEAFF
TGTGCCAGCAGCCCTGGGACACCAAACACTGAAGCTTTCTTT
>.|TRBV20-1|many|TRBJ2-3
CSARDTQAATTDTQYF
TGCAGTGCTAGAGATACGCAAGCGGCTACCACAGATACGCAGTATTTT
>.|TRBV12-3/TRBV12-4|many|TRBJ2-3
CASSLVGVADTQYF
TGTGCCAGCAGTTTAGTGGGGGTCGCAGATACGCAGTATTTT
>.|TRBV29-1|many|TRBJ2-1
CSVVRGRDDEQFF
TGCAGCGTTGTTCGCGGCAGGGATGATGAGCAGTTCTTC
>.|TRBV4-3|few|TRBJ2-6
CASSQEEGSSGANVLTF
TGCGCCAGCAGCCAAGAAGAAGGGTCCTCTGGGGCCAACGTCCTGACTTTC
>TRBD1|TRBV28|.|TRBJ2-5
CASSTPEDRGSPGETQYF
TGTGCCAGCAGCACCCCGGAGGACAGGGGATCCCCGGGGGAGACCCAGTACTTC
>TRBD2|TRBV9|few|TRBJ2-6
CASSGSGTSGIVSGANVLTF
TGTGCCAGCAGCGGGTCCGGGACTAGCGGGATTGTGTCTGGGGCCAACGTCCTGACTTTC
>.|TRBV4-3|many|TRBJ2-5
CASSQGPPQETQYF
TGCGCCAGCAGCCAGGGACCGCCACAAGAGACCCAGTACTTC
>TRBD1|TRBV25-1|.|TRBJ2-7
CASNNGTEISEQYF
TGTGCCAGCAATAATGGGACAGAAATATCCGAGCAGTACTTC
>.|TRBV7-9|many|TRBJ2-7
CASSLSRGPSYEQYF
TGTGCCAGCAGCTTATCAAGAGGACCCTCCTACGAGCAGTACTTC
>.|TRBV13|.|TRBJ2-6
CASSLVSGANVLPF
TGTGCCAGCAGCTTAGTTTCTGGGGCCAACGTCCTGCCTTTC
>TRBD1|TRBV12-3/TRBV12-4|.|TRBJ1-4
CASRPYRGGNEKLFF
TGTGCCAGCAGGCCCTACAGGGGCGGTAATGAAAAACTGTTTTTT
>TRBD1|TRBV2|.|TRBJ1-3
CASSLDRGGNTICF
TGTGCCAGCAGTCTCGACAGGGGCGGAAACACCATATGTTTT
>TRBD2|TRBV27|few|TRBJ2-2
CASSFLAGGPTGELFF
TGTGCCAGCAGTTTCCTAGCGGGGGGCCCCACCGGGGAGCTGTTTTTT
>.|TRBV6-2/TRBV6-3|.|TRBJ1-5
CASSYSSDLGSNQPQHF
TGTGCCAGCAGTTACTCGTCGGACCTCGGGAGCAATCAGCCCCAGCATTTT
>.|TRBV9|.|TRBJ1-1
CASSVTDLNTEAFF
TGTGCCAGCAGCGTAACAGACCTAAACACTGAAGCTTTCTTT
>.|TRBV27|few|TRBJ2-5
CASSFSGGVGTQYF
TGTGCCAGCAGTTTCTCGGGCGGGGTAGGGACCCAGTACTTC
>.|TRBV28|many|TRBJ1-5
CASSYTAAYSNQPQHF
TGTGCCAGCAGTTATACAGCTGCCTATAGCAATCAGCCCCAGCATTTT
>TRBD2|TRBV11-2|.|TRBJ2-7
CASSLEASGAYEQYF
TGTGCCAGCAGCTTAGAGGCTAGCGGGGCCTACGAGCAGTACTTC
>.|TRBV4-1|many|TRBJ2-5
CASSQAVPETQYF
TGCGCCAGCAGCCAAGCAGTACCAGAGACCCAGTACTTC
>.|TRBV6-6|.|TRBJ2-2
CASSYFRGGEPFF
TGTGCCAGCAGTTACTTTAGGGGCGGGGAGCCGTTTTTT